Listed below are T cell receptor beta chains from one sample, sequenced in a study of cytomegalovirus exposure and HLA in healthy donors. Clones were read by immunoSEQ multiplex PCR, and TCRdb kept only the in-frame ones, dropping some. The table shows around 150,000 clones, with roughly 80% occurring only once. The source material was PBMCs. These receptors all stem from a woman aged 25 to 45 in good health and CMV-seropositive. Each CDR3 is given without its conserved first and last residue. The order of the fields is V gene, J gene, D gene, CDR3 protein. D genes are given only for firm matches.

>TRBV13|TRBJ1-1|-
ASSSPDWNTEAF
>TRBV14|TRBJ1-2|-
ASSPSVGRRGIYGYT
>TRBV15|TRBJ2-6|-
ATSLDISGANVLT
>TRBV19|TRBJ2-7|TRBD2
ASSIGSLAGESYEQY
>TRBV5-4|TRBJ2-7|TRBD1
ASSLYWTGTREQY
>TRBV4-3|TRBJ1-5|-
ASSQALGQHNQPQH
>TRBV7-2|TRBJ1-1|-
ASSLTGNTEAF
>TRBV14|TRBJ1-2|-
ASSRTGYGYT
>TRBV2|TRBJ2-3|-
ASSEVGGTVSQY
>TRBV9|TRBJ2-2|TRBD1
ASSVLQGASTGELF
>TRBV5-1|TRBJ2-1|TRBD2
ASSLRSSGGNYNEQF
>TRBV30|TRBJ1-1|TRBD1
AWRQGATEAF
>TRBV7-2|TRBJ2-3|TRBD1
ASSLGWDRGRTDTQY
>TRBV4-3|TRBJ1-4|-
ASSRRRRVVNEKLF
>TRBV7-2|TRBJ1-3|-
ASTTGGSSGNTIY
>TRBV6-5|TRBJ2-3|TRBD2
ASSLAGGPPDTQY
>TRBV6-4|TRBJ2-2|TRBD2
ASRTSGGDTGELF
>TRBV6-6|TRBJ2-3|-
ASSHLRGTDTQY
>TRBV6-6|TRBJ1-5|-
ASTQSNQPQH
>TRBV28|TRBJ1-2|TRBD1
ASSPTGAYGYT
>TRBV4-3|TRBJ2-2|-
ASSHGTGELF
>TRBV2|TRBJ1-6|-
ASSETTWRNSPLH
>TRBV7-2|TRBJ2-7|-
ASSLKGGHTTYEQY
>TRBV19|TRBJ2-1|TRBD1
ASSTFGQGAENEQF
>TRBV9|TRBJ1-6|-
ASSVSIDNSPLH
>TRBV27|TRBJ2-3|TRBD1
ASCDRVPTDTQY
>TRBV10-3|TRBJ1-2|-
AISGLRGMYGYT
>TRBV7-9|TRBJ1-5|TRBD1
SSEGQGANSNQPQH
>TRBV5-5|TRBJ2-1|-
ASSFDRSSGEQF
>TRBV5-6|TRBJ2-7|-
ASRSSPDTFYEQY
>TRBV2|TRBJ1-6|-
ASSERQGHSPLH
>TRBV7-6|TRBJ2-7|TRBD2
ASSPGRGYEQY
>TRBV1|TRBJ1-5|-
TSSLWGQDGIGQPQH
>TRBV9|TRBJ1-4|-
ASSVGQGGEKLF
>TRBV18|TRBJ2-5|TRBD2
ASSPRAGQETQY
>TRBV6-6|TRBJ1-4|-
ASRSGTSKLF
>TRBV13|-|TRBD1
ASSLRGRHEQY
>TRBV28|TRBJ1-2|-
ASSLTANYGYT
>TRBV9|TRBJ2-5|-
ASSVDTTNQETQY
>TRBV6-5|TRBJ1-5|-
ASSSTAQPQH
>TRBV7-2|TRBJ2-3|-
ASRLGLGTDTQY
>TRBV2|TRBJ1-4|-
ASGQYLGEKLF
>TRBV4-3|TRBJ2-5|-
ASSQDRQGETQY
>TRBV7-9|TRBJ1-4|TRBD1
ASSLDRGYEKLF
>TRBV2|TRBJ1-1|-
ASSGQLVMNTEAF
>TRBV25-1|TRBJ1-4|-
ASSELGGGANEKLF
>TRBV7-9|TRBJ1-1|-
ASSAPAALEVAF
>TRBV19|TRBJ2-1|TRBD2
ASTLTSEGSEQF
>TRBV6-5|TRBJ2-7|-
ASSITEYSYEQY
>TRBV5-1|TRBJ2-2|-
ASSSGRTHTGELF
>TRBV28|TRBJ2-7|TRBD1
ASSSPGQATYEQY
>TRBV11-3|TRBJ2-7|-
ASSLERGGLSYEQY